This T cell receptor beta chain was profiled in a study of cytomegalovirus exposure and HLA in healthy donors. Turning to the study itself: Earlier work reported 100 million or so unique TCR beta sequences from approximately 180 million T cells. Study findings and constraints: There were over 150 TCR beta chains listed as cytomegalovirus-associated.

The CDR3 is 13 residues long. The V end was cut by 1 base, the J end by 11 bases, with 14 bases between. Germline CDR1 reads SGHTA; CDR2 reads FQGNSA. The PCR employed 60 Vbeta primers together with 13 Jbeta primers. Data came from immunoSEQ multiplex PCR; TCRdb stores just in-frame clones and leaves some out. This sample yields 100,000 or so clones, of which about 70% are seen a single time; 2.5% to 3.5% belongs to the top ten. This clone showed up just a few times. Its antigen is unidentified. This TCR came from a man aged 25 to 45 in good health and CMV-seronegative. The sequenced sample consisted of PBMCs. The chain carries TRBV7-2 and TRBJ1-1; no definite D call. CDR3 residues: CASSLGAERIAFF. As DNA, the CDR3 is TGTGCCAGCAGCTTAGGGGCCGAAAGAATTGCTTTCTTT.